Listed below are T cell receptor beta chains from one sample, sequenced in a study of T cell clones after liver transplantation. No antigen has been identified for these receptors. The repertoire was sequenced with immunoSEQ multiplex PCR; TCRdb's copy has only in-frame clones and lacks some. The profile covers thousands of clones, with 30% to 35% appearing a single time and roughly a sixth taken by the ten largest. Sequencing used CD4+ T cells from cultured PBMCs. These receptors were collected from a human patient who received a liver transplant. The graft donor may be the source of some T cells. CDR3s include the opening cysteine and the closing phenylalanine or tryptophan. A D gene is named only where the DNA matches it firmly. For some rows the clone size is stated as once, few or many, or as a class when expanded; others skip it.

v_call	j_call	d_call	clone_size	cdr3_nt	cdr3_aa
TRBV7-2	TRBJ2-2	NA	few	TGTGCCAGCAGCTTAGGGCACGGGGGGAACACCGGGGAGCTGTTTTTT	CASSLGHGGNTGELFF
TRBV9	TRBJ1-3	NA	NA	TGTGCCAGCAGCGTAGATGTGGGGGGGTATTCCTCTGGAAACACCATATATTTT	CASSVDVGGYSSGNTIYF
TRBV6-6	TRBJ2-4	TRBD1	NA	TGTGCCAGCCTCAAGCCGGGACAGGATAAAAACATTCAGTACTTC	CASLKPGQDKNIQYF
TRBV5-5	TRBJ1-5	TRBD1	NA	TGTGCCAGCAGCTTGGAGGGGGCGAGCAATCAGCCCCAGCATTTT	CASSLEGASNQPQHF
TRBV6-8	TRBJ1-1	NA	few	TGTGCCAGCAGTCGGGACACTGAAGCTTTCTTT	CASSRDTEAFF
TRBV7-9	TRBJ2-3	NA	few	TGTGCCAGCAGCCCGCAATCCCTCTTGGGGGATACGCAGTATTTT	CASSPQSLLGDTQYF
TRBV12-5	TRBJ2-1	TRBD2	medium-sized	TGTGCTAGTGGTGCTAGCGGGAGAGGCAATGAGCAGTTCTTC	CASGASGRGNEQFF
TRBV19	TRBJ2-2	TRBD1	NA	TGTGCCAGTAGTCGACAGGGGAACACCGGGGAGCTGTTTTTT	CASSRQGNTGELFF
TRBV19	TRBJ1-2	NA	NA	TGTGCCAGTAGTATCCGGCCCGTAGGCTATGGCTACACCTTC	CASSIRPVGYGYTF
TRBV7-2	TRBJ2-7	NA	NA	TGTGCCAGCAGCTTAGACAACTACGAGCAGTACTTC	CASSLDNYEQYF
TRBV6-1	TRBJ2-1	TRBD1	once	TGTGCCAGCAGTGATCGTCCCAGGGGGCTATCGGAGCAGTTCTTC	CASSDRPRGLSEQFF
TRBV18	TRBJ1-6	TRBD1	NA	TGTGCCAGCTCGCCTACAGGGGGCAATTCACCCCTCCACTTT	CASSPTGGNSPLHF
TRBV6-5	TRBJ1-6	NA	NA	TGTGCCAGCAGTTACTCGAACGGAGATTCACCCCTCCACTTT	CASSYSNGDSPLHF
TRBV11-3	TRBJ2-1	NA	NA	TGTGCCAGCAGCCACAATAACAGGTGGTCCTCCTACAATGAGCAGTTCTTC	CASSHNNRWSSYNEQFF
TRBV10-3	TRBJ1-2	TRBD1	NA	TGTGCCAGCAGTGAGGTTATTGGGGACAGGTGGAATGGCTACACCTTC	CASSEVIGDRWNGYTF
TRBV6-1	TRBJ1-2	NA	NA	TGTGCCAGCAGTTATGATAGGAATTATGGCTACACCTTC	CASSYDRNYGYTF
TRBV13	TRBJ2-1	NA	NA	TGTGCCAGCAGCGAACGCGGGGGCCCCTACAATGAGCAGTTCTTC	CASSERGGPYNEQFF
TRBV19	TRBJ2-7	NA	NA	TGTGCCAGTAGTATAGAACCAGGCTCCTACGAGCAGTACTTC	CASSIEPGSYEQYF
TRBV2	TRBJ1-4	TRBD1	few	TGTGCCAGCAGCAAGGACAGGGGGAGTGAAAAACTGTTTTTT	CASSKDRGSEKLFF
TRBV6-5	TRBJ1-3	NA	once	TGTGCCAGCAAGGAATACTCTGGAAACACCATATATTTT	CASKEYSGNTIYF
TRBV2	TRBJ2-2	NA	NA	TGTGCCAGCAGTGTAGGAGGGGGCACCGGGGAGCTGTTTTTT	CASSVGGGTGELFF
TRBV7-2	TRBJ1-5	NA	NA	TGTGCCAGCAGCTTAGAGAGGAATCAGCCCCAGCATTTT	CASSLERNQPQHF